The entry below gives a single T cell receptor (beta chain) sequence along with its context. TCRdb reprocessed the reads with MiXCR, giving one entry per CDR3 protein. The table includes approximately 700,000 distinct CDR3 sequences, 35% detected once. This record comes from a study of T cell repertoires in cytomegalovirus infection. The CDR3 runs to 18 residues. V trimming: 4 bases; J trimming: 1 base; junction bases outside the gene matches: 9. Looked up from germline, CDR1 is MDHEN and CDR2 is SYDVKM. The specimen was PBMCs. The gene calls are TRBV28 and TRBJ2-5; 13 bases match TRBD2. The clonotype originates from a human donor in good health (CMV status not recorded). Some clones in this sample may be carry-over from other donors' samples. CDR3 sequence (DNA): TGTGCCAGCAGTTCCCTACCTGGACTAGCGGGAGCCCAAGAGACCCAGTACTTC. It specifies CASSSLPGLAGAQETQYF.